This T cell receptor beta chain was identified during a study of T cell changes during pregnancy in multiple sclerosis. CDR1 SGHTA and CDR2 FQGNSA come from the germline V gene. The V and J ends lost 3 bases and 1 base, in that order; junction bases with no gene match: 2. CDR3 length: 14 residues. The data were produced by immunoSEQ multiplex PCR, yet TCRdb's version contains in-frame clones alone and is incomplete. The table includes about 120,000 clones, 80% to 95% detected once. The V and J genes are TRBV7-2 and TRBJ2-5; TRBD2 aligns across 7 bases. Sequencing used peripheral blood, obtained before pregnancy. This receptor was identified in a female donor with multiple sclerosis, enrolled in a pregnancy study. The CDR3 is CASSFGGGQETQYF. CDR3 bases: TGTGCCAGCAGCTTTGGCGGGGGCCAAGAGACCCAGTACTTC.